Shown below are 16 T cell receptor beta chains from a single sample sequenced in a study of blood T cell repertoires in COVID-19. Clones were sequenced by immunoSEQ multiplex PCR, and TCRdb holds only the in-frame ones, with some missing. The data show about 160,000 clones, about 80% seen once. Sequences were obtained from peripheral blood. The receptors were sampled from a woman aged 40 to 50 with COVID-19, enrolled during active disease.

The V gene is TRBV28, the J gene TRBJ1-5, with TRBD1 matching over 12 bases. In germline, CDR1 is MDHEN, CDR2 SYDVKM. The CDR3 is 15 amino acids. Trimming at V came to 8 bases and at J to 6 bases, leaving 8 bases not matched to a gene. CDR3 DNA sequence: TGTGCCAGCCCAAAGGGACAGGGGGCGATTCAGCCCCAGCATTTT. Amino acids: CASPKGQGAIQPQHF.

This chain uses TRBV14 with TRBJ2-2; TRBD2 agrees at 12 bases. This CDR3 has 18 amino acids. Germline CDR1 SGHDN, CDR2 FVKESK. The ends lost 2 bases at V and 2 bases at J; junction bases unmatched: 6. This chain's CDR3 is CASSQSGLAGLNTGELFF. The CDR3 bases are TGTGCCAGCAGCCAAAGCGGACTAGCGGGACTTAACACCGGGGAGCTGTTTTTT.

This sequence joins TRBV5-4 and TRBJ2-5, with D tentatively TRBD2 (6 bases). The CDR3 length is 14 residues. Trimming left V 0 bases short and J 5 bases short, with 11 bases between. Germline loops: CDR1 SGHNT, CDR2 YYREEE (reference sequence). The CDR3 is CASSLGLSGETQYF. CDR3 nucleotide sequence: TGTGCCAGCAGCTTGGGACTAAGCGGGGAGACCCAGTACTTC.

This chain uses TRBV5-6 with TRBJ1-2, with TRBD1 as a possible D gene (6 bases). The CDR3 consists of 14 residues. Trimming shortened V by 4 bases and J by 2 bases, and 12 bases separated the two germline ends. In germline, CDR1 is SGHDT, CDR2 YYEEEE. CDR3 region: CASSGQLRNYGYTF. CDR3 DNA sequence: TGTGCCAGCAGCGGACAGCTTCGAAACTATGGCTACACCTTC.

The chain employs TRBV27 and TRBJ1-2, with 7 bases matching TRBD1. With V trimmed by 9 bases and J by 4 bases, 14 bases remained unmatched. CDR1 and CDR2 (germline): MNHEY, SMNVEV (reference sequence). The CDR3 sequence is 15 residues long. The CDR3 region is CARPRDDREFYGYTF. CDR3 sequence (DNA): TGTGCCAGACCCCGCGACGACAGGGAATTCTATGGCTACACCTTC.

The sample holds a few counts of this clone. The rearrangement uses TRBV19 and TRBJ1-5; D uncertain. Germline CDR1 reads LNHDA; CDR2 reads SQIVND (reference sequence). The CDR3 is made up of 16 amino acids. Trimming pared 7 bases from V and 2 bases from J, leaving 18 bases between. DNA of the CDR3: TGTGCCAGTACCCCCGGCGCCGTCCGGGGCAATCAGCCCCAGCATTTT. Amino acids: CASTPGAVRGNQPQHF.

There are a few counts of this clone. The CDR3 sequence: CASSEARPGGGTGELFF. CDR3 nucleotide sequence: TGTGCCAGCAGTGAAGCCAGACCTGGAGGTGGGACCGGGGAGCTGTTTTTT. The chain couples TRBV6-1 to TRBJ2-2; TRBD2 is a possible D gene (5 bases). V gave up 0 bases and J gave up 5 bases, with 16 bases separating them. Germline V CDR1 and CDR2: MNHNS, SASEGT. The CDR3 totals 17 residues.

V gene TRBV9 combines with J gene TRBJ2-5; 7 bases align to TRBD2. Per the germline V gene, CDR1 is SGDLS and CDR2 is YYNGEE. The CDR3 has 17 residues. V shed 0 bases, J shed 5 bases, and the junction held 13 bases outside the gene matches. The CDR3 spells CASSVGERGGGAETQYF. In nucleotides, the CDR3 is TGTGCCAGCAGCGTAGGGGAGCGCGGCGGGGGTGCCGAGACCCAGTACTTC.

This sequence joins TRBV11-2 and TRBJ1-2; D uncertain. Germline values: CDR1 SGHAT, CDR2 FQNNGV. The CDR3 is 12 amino acids. V lost 0 bases to trimming and J lost 4 bases, with 3 bases between them. The CDR3 DNA is TGTGCCAGCAGCTTAGATCTCTATGGCTACACCTTC. Translated, it gives CASSLDLYGYTF.

The CDR3 DNA reads TGTGCCAGCACCTCAACAGGGGTGCTCCATGAGCAGTTCTTC. Protein sequence: CASTSTGVLHEQFF. V and J are TRBV28 and TRBJ2-1; 7 bases are a match to TRBD1. Germline V lookup: CDR1 MDHEN, CDR2 SYDVKM. Unmatched junction bases numbered 11, after V lost 7 bases and J lost 8 bases. This CDR3 spans 14 amino acids.

This CDR3 reads CASSGAWNSPLHF. The DNA of the CDR3 is TGTGCCAGCAGTGGGGCTTGGAATTCACCCCTCCACTTT. The chain recombines TRBV28 with TRBJ1-6, with D possibly being TRBD1 (5 bases). The CDR3 is made up of 13 amino acids. V was trimmed by 5 bases and J by 7 bases, leaving 9 bases between them. Germline CDR1 is MDHEN and CDR2 is SYDVKM.

The rearrangement uses TRBV13 and TRBJ2-2; 7 positions agree with TRBD1. Trimming took 5 bases from V and 5 from J; bases not matched to a gene: 8. Germline-derived CDR1 and CDR2 are PRHDT and FYEKMQ (reference sequence). The CDR3 covers 15 residues. The CDR3 loop is CASSTRTGSTGELFF. In DNA, the CDR3 is TGTGCCAGCAGCACCCGGACAGGTAGTACCGGGGAGCTGTTTTTT.

The V and J genes are TRBV6-5 and TRBJ2-2, with 13 bases matching TRBD2. Germline V gene data show CDR1 as MNHEY and CDR2 as SVGAGI. With 6 bases clipped from V and 4 bases from J, the junction kept 2 bases outside the gene matches. The length of the CDR3 is 15 residues. The CDR3 protein is CASSRLAGGTGELFF. The CDR3 nucleotides read TGTGCCAGCAGCCGACTAGCGGGAGGCACCGGGGAGCTGTTTTTT.

The chain uses TRBV7-2 and TRBJ2-7; 11 bases are shared with TRBD1. Germline V gene data show CDR1 as SGHTA and CDR2 as FQGNSA. The trim removed 1 base at V and 4 bases at J, leaving 6 bases unmatched. The CDR3 has 16 residues. CDR3 sequence: CASSLVLDRGPYEQYF. Written as DNA, the CDR3 is TGTGCCAGCAGCTTAGTGTTGGACAGGGGGCCTTACGAGCAGTACTTC.

About this clone: The junction differs from germline at one of its ends, possibly a read error. V is TRBV7-9 and J is TRBJ1-2; D remains unclear. The CDR3 totals 16 residues. The germline gives CDR1 SEHNR, CDR2 FQNEAQ (reference sequence). CDR3: CASSLAPDHGDYGYTF. DNA for the CDR3: TGTGCCAGCAGCTTAGCACCAGATCATGGCGACTACGGCTACACCTTC.

This clone was observed a few times. This chain connects TRBV2 to TRBJ1-1; no firm D call. The germline CDR1 and CDR2 sequences are SNHLY and FYNNEI. The germline V and J ends were trimmed by 3 bases and 0 bases, with 8 bases remaining between them. The CDR3 sequence is 14 residues long. The CDR3 loop reads CASSDPGMNTEAFF. The CDR3 bases are TGTGCCAGCAGTGACCCGGGTATGAACACTGAAGCTTTCTTT.